Here is one T cell receptor beta chain with its context. Negative magnetic isolation gave CD8+ and CD4+ cells; FACS enriched CD8+ TEMRA. The sample is drawn from a study of CD8 T cells in Susac syndrome. RNA, at about 0.5 to 1 ug, was reverse transcribed with random hexamers. An immunoSEQ multiplex PCR generated amplified TCR beta CDR3 products spanning 54 Vbeta and 13 Jbeta. TCRdb fed the immunoSEQ multiplex PCR reads into MiXCR, producing one record per CDR3 protein. The data contain about 150,000 distinct CDR3 sequences, 92% of them singletons. The germline V gene encodes CDR1 SNHLY and CDR2 FYNNEI. V lost 6 bases to trimming and J lost 7 bases, with 18 bases between them. This CDR3 spans 15 amino acids.

The clonotype comes from a human donor in good health. The rearrangement uses TRBV2 and TRBJ2-2, with unresolved D. Sequenced sample: CD4+ T cells from PBMCs. CDR3 DNA sequence: TGTGCCAGCAGGCCAACAGAAGTGAACTTCGGGGAGCTGTTTTTT. Its protein product is CASRPTEVNFGELFF. The full variable domain, rest sourced from reference TRBV2 and TRBJ2-2, is EPEVTQTPSHQVTQMGQEVILRCVPISNHLYFYWYRQILGQKVEFLVSFYNNEISEKSEIFDDQFSVERPDGSNFTLKIRSTKLEDSAMYFCASRPTEVNFGELFFGEGSRLTVL.